This T cell receptor (beta chain) stems from a study of human T cells and chemical hapten exposure. Time point specified: patch test 1, 2 weeks after DPC sensitization. Sample treatment: therapeutic diphenylcyclopropenone sensitization with weekly scalp DPC. V was trimmed by 10 bases and J by 0 bases, leaving 16 bases between them. CDR3 length: 14 amino acids. CDR1 and CDR2 from the germline V gene are SEHNR and FQNEAQ (reference sequence). From the RACE reads, TCRdb called clonotypes with MiXCR, one entry per CDR3 protein. The sample has around 110,000 distinct CDR3 sequences, around 10% seen once. The sequence came from a woman in her forties or fifties with alopecia areata. Some clones in this sample may be carry-over from other donors' samples. The input for sequencing was whole blood, taken in connection with sensitization to the hapten diphenylcyclopropenone (DPC). The chain couples TRBV7-9 to TRBJ2-7; D is possibly TRBD1 or TRBD2 (5 bases each). This CDR3 reads CATSTGTASYEQYF. In DNA form, the CDR3 reads TGTGCCACCTCAACCGGGACCGCCTCCTACGAGCAGTACTTC.